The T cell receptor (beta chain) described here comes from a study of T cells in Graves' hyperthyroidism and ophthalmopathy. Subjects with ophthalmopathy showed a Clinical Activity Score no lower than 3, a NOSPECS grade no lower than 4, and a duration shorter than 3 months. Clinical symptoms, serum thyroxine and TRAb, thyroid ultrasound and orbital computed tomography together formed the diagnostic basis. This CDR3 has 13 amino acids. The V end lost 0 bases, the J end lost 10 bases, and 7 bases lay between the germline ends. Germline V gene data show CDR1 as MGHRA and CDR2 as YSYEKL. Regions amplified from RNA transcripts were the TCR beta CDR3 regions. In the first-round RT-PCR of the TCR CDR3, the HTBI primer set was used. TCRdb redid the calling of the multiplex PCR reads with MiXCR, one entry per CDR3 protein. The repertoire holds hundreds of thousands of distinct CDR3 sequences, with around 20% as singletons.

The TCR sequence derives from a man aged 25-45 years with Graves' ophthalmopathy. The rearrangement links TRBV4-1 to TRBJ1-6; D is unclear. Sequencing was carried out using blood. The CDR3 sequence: CASSQESRSPLHF. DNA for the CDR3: TGCGCCAGCAGCCAAGAATCTAGGTCACCCCTCCACTTT.